This TCR beta chain came from a study of cytomegalovirus exposure and HLA in healthy donors. PCR was performed using 60 Vbeta and 13 Jbeta primers. Only in-frame clones appear in the TCRdb table, and some are missing; sequencing was by immunoSEQ multiplex PCR. The table lists roughly 200,000 clones, less than 90% of them singletons, with around 0.3% in the top ten. The CDR3 runs to 17 residues. The V and J ends lost 4 bases and 2 bases, in that order; junction bases with no gene match: 12. CDR1 and CDR2 (germline): SEHNR, FQNEAQ (reference sequence). This clonotype originated in a woman aged 25 to 39 in good health and CMV-seronegative. The sample comprised PBMCs. This chain uses TRBV7-9 with TRBJ2-3; 7 bases are a match to TRBD1. The CDR3 DNA is TGTGCCAGCAGCTCCGCAGGGGGTGCGGTAAACACAGATACGCAGTATTTT. Translation: CASSSAGGAVNTDTQYF.